Presented here are 7 T cell receptor beta chains from one specimen sequenced in a study of sequential checkpoint blockade in melanoma. Treatment specified: randomized to nivolumab then ipilimumab (arm A) or the reverse (arm B). Using immunoSEQ multiplex PCR, the repertoire was profiled, and TCRdb retains in-frame clones only, with some absent. Of hundreds of clones listed, roughly 28% are singletons. Source: tumor tissue (inferred from file names), taken from a patient given nivolumab and ipilimumab in sequence. The receptors were sampled from a human donor with melanoma.

This clone was counted between two and nine times. The chain employs TRBV15 and TRBJ1-4, with D possibly matching TRBD1 (5 bases). Germline V CDR1 and CDR2: LNHNV, YYDKDF (reference sequence). Trimming removed 3 bases from V and 1 base from J, with 9 bases in between. CDR3 length: 15 residues. The CDR3 DNA reads TGTGCCACCAGCAGGTCGGGGGGAACTAATGAAAAACTGTTTTTT. This translates into CATSRSGGTNEKLFF. The whole variable domain, remainder taken from reference TRBV15 and TRBJ1-4, is DAMVIQNPRYQVTQFGKPVTLSCSQTLNHNVMYWYQQKSSQAPKLLFHYYDKDFNNEADTPDNFQSRRPNTSFCFLDIRSPGLGDTAMYLCATSRSGGTNEKLFFGSGTQLSVL.

The chain employs TRBV19 and TRBJ1-3; D not resolved. With 2 bases removed from V and 0 bases from J, the gap between germline ends came to 8 bases. The CDR3 extends over 15 amino acids. Germline assignment: CDR1 LNHDA and CDR2 SQIVND (reference sequence). CDR3 sequence (DNA): TGTGCCAGTAGTATAACCGGGAACTCTGGAAACACCATATATTTT. Protein sequence: CASSITGNSGNTIYF.

This sequence joins TRBV28 and TRBJ1-1, with 8 bases identical to TRBD1. The CDR3 loop spans 15 amino acids. Trimming at V came to 6 bases and at J to 3 bases, leaving 9 bases not matched to a gene. CDR1 MDHEN and CDR2 SYDVKM come from the germline V gene. The CDR3 nucleotides read TGTGCCAGCAGCCACCTTGGACAGGGTCACACTGAAGCTTTCTTT. Its protein is CASSHLGQGHTEAFF.

In its sample, this clone ranks as medium-sized (0.01 to 0.1%). The chain combines TRBV11-3 with TRBJ2-3, with D possibly TRBD2 on 6 matching bases. V dropped 5 bases and J dropped 1 base, with 16 bases sitting between them. CDR3 length equals 16 residues. In germline, CDR1 is SGHNT, CDR2 YENEEA. CDR3 nucleotide sequence: TGTGCCAGCAGCCCTCAAGTGGCTAGCGGCACAGATACGCAGTATTTT. Its translation: CASSPQVASGTDTQYF.

The chain links TRBV12-5 to TRBJ1-1; no reliable D call. Germline CDR1 and CDR2: LGHNT and FRNRAP. The CDR3 length is 15 residues. CDR3 residues: CASVKKRGGNTEAFF. CDR3 in DNA: TGTGCCAGCGTGAAAAAACGGGGAGGGAACACTGAAGCTTTCTTT.

The chain employs TRBV9 and TRBJ2-3; D not certain. With 0 bases removed from V and 0 bases from J, the gap between germline ends came to 17 bases. Germline values: CDR1 SGDLS, CDR2 YYNGEE. CDR3 length: 18 residues. The CDR3 DNA is TGTGCCAGCAGCGTAGACGGTGGCAACCCCGATAGCACAGATACGCAGTATTTT. Residues: CASSVDGGNPDSTDTQYF.

This clone was seen a handful of times. This CDR3 reads CASSVDEGFRDEQYF. CDR3 coding DNA: TGTGCCAGCAGCGTAGATGAGGGATTTCGGGACGAGCAGTACTTC. This sequence joins TRBV9 and TRBJ2-7; D is perhaps TRBD2 (5 bases). The CDR3 totals 15 residues. Trimming cost V 0 bases and J 5 bases, with 15 bases left between them. Germline assignment: CDR1 SGDLS and CDR2 YYNGEE. Full variable domain (missing parts from reference TRBV9 and TRBJ2-7): DSGVTQTPKHLITATGQRVTLRCSPRSGDLSVYWYQQSLDQGLQFLIQYYNGEERAKGNILERFSAQQFPDLHSELNLSSLELGDSALYFCASSVDEGFRDEQYFGPGTRLTVT.